This T cell receptor (beta chain) was sequenced in a study of CD8 T cells in Susac syndrome. Study at large: Within the group of sequenced Susac syndrome patients, 5 or 6 had active disease and roughly eight were in remission.

Remarks on this clonotype: Its antigen is not identified.

Whole-study results and caveats: An acknowledgment was made by the study that its TCR sequencing and HLA analysis involved relatively few individuals. The study found that Susac CD8+ clonal expansion peaked in TEMRA cells and active patients.

RNA amounts of about 0.5 to 1 ug underwent reverse transcription with random hexamers. Amplification of TCR beta CDR3 spanned 54 Vbeta and 13 Jbeta via immunoSEQ multiplex PCR. TCRdb passed the immunoSEQ multiplex PCR reads through MiXCR, listing each CDR3 protein once. The sample lists about 100,000 distinct CDR3 sequences, approximately 95% occurring once. Sequences were obtained from CD8+ T cells from PBMCs. This receptor was taken from a human donor with Susac syndrome.

In DNA form, the CDR3 reads TGCAGTGCCTGGACAGGAAGGAGCACAGATACGCAGTATTTT. It specifies CSAWTGRSTDTQYF. The rearrangement uses TRBV20-1 and TRBJ2-3; 7 bases match TRBD1. Germline CDR1 reads DFQATT; CDR2 reads SNEGSKA (reference sequence). The trim removed 6 bases at V and 0 bases at J, leaving 6 bases unmatched. The CDR3 contains 14 residues.